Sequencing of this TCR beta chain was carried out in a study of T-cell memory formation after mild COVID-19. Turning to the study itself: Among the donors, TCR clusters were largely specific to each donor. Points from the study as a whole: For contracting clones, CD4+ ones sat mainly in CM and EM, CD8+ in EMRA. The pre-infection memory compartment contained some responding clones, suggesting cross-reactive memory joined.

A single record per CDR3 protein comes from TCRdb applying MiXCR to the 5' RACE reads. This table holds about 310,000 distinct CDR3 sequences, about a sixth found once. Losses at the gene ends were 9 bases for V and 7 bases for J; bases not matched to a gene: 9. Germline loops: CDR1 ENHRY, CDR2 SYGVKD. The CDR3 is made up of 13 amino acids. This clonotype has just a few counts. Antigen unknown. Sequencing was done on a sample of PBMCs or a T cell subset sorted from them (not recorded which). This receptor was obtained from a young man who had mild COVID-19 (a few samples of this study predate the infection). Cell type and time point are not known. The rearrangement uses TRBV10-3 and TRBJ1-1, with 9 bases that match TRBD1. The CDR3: CAMGQGGTGEAFF. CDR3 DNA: TGTGCCATGGGACAGGGTGGAACAGGTGAAGCTTTCTTT.